Following are 31 T cell receptor beta chains from one sample sequenced in a study of T cells after yellow fever vaccination. TCRdb re-called the 5' RACE reads with MiXCR, one entry per CDR3 protein. The table includes 500,000 to 550,000 distinct CDR3 sequences, less than 25% detected once. The sequences come from PBMCs, collected roughly 23 days after the first yellow fever vaccination. These receptors came from a man younger than 35 who received the YFV17D yellow fever vaccine.

This clonotype has only a few counts. The chain links TRBV4-3 to TRBJ2-1; TRBD2 aligns across 7 bases. The CDR3 length is 16 residues. From germline, CDR1 is LGHNA and CDR2 YSLEER. Trimming at V came to 0 bases and at J to 1 base, leaving 3 bases not matched to a gene. CDR3 nucleotides: TGCGCCAGCAGCCAAGACATAGCGGGTTCCTACAATGAGCAGTTCTTC. It codes for CASSQDIAGSYNEQFF.

This clonotype came up once. This sequence joins TRBV28 and TRBJ2-1; tentatively, D is TRBD1 (6 bases). In germline, CDR1 is MDHEN, CDR2 SYDVKM. Trimming left V 3 bases short and J 9 bases short, with 15 bases between. The CDR3 totals 14 residues. The CDR3 loop reads CASSFRRQAPEQFF. The CDR3 DNA is TGTGCCAGCAGTTTCCGTAGACAGGCCCCTGAGCAGTTCTTC.

This clonotype was counted between two and nine times. V is TRBV5-1 and J is TRBJ1-3; D is unclear. The CDR3 has 16 residues. The V and J ends lost 0 bases and 0 bases respectively, with 10 bases between them. From germline, CDR1 is SGHRS and CDR2 YFSETQ. For the CDR3, the DNA is TGCGCCAGCAGCTTGGTCGGGGTTGCCTCTGGAAACACCATATATTTT. Amino acids: CASSLVGVASGNTIYF.

The sample holds a few counts of this clonotype. The chain joins TRBV19 to TRBJ2-1; D might be TRBD1 (6 bases). The CDR3 length is 15 residues. CDR1 and CDR2 (germline): LNHDA, SQIVND (reference sequence). Trimming took off 5 bases at V and 3 bases at J, with 14 bases between the two ends. Here the CDR3 reads CASSSGRGGYNEQFF. The DNA of the CDR3 is TGTGCCAGTAGTTCGGGCAGGGGCGGCTACAATGAGCAGTTCTTC.

This CDR3 is CSASQGSSYEQYV. The CDR3 DNA is TGCAGTGCTAGCCAGGGAAGCTCCTACGAGCAGTACGTC. The chain is built from TRBV20-1 and TRBJ2-7; D perhaps matches TRBD1 (5 bases). This CDR3 has 13 residues. Germline lookup yields CDR1 DFQATT and CDR2 SNEGSKA (reference sequence). Trimming pared 3 bases from V and 0 bases from J, leaving 9 bases between.

This sequence joins TRBV7-3 and TRBJ2-1; 7 bases map to TRBD1. The length of the CDR3 is 13 residues. J gave up 6 bases and V 5 bases, and 4 bases lay outside the gene matches. Per the germline V gene, CDR1 is SGHTA and CDR2 is FQGTGA. CDR3 loop: CASSAGTVNEQFF. CDR3 in DNA: TGTGCCAGCAGCGCCGGGACAGTCAATGAGCAGTTCTTC.

This clonotype was observed a handful of times. J is TRBJ1-1 and V is TRBV14, with TRBD1 matching over 7 bases. Germline CDR1 and CDR2: SGHDN and FVKESK. The CDR3 has 13 residues. The J segment lost 8 bases and the V segment lost 5 bases, leaving 8 bases of the junction unmatched. The CDR3 nucleotides are TGTGCCAGCAGCTGGGCACGACAGGGAGAAGCTTTCTTT. It translates to CASSWARQGEAFF.

V and J are TRBV20-1 and TRBJ1-2, with D possibly matching TRBD1 (5 bases). The germline gives CDR1 DFQATT, CDR2 SNEGSKA (reference sequence). Trimming took 6 bases from V and 7 from J, leaving 18 bases between them. The CDR3 is made up of 13 amino acids. As DNA, the CDR3 is TGCAGTGCGGACCGAGGGCAGGGCGGTGGCTACACCTTC. This translates into CSADRGQGGGYTF.

This clonotype was seen a handful of times. The chain has TRBV7-9 and TRBJ2-7; 9 positions match TRBD1. The germline V gene encodes CDR1 SEHNR and CDR2 FQNEAQ (reference sequence). Germline trimming cut 3 bases from V and 6 bases from J; bases unmatched to any gene: 6. The CDR3 is 14 residues long. CDR3 in amino acids: CASSLAGTGPEQYF. CDR3 DNA sequence: TGTGCCAGCAGCTTGGCCGGGACAGGGCCCGAGCAGTACTTC.

J is TRBJ2-3 and V is TRBV6-5, with 8 positions matching TRBD2. The V and J ends lost 2 bases and 1 base, in that order; junction bases with no gene match: 2. The germline gives CDR1 MNHEY, CDR2 SVGAGI. The CDR3 runs to 15 residues. CDR3 sequence: CASSYLGRGTDTQYF. The CDR3, as DNA: TGTGCCAGCAGTTACCTCGGGAGGGGCACAGATACGCAGTATTTT.

The V call is TRBV6-1, the J call TRBJ2-1, with TRBD1 matching over 7 bases. The length of the CDR3 is 15 residues. Germline assignment: CDR1 MNHNS and CDR2 SASEGT. V gave up 10 bases and J gave up 0 bases; unmatched junction bases: 9. The CDR3: CATNRGRSSYNEQFF. CDR3 nucleotides: TGTGCCACCAACAGGGGCCGTAGCTCCTACAATGAGCAGTTCTTC.

Notes on this clonotype: Its ends do not fully match the called genes, so a read error is possible. The rearrangement uses TRBV30 and TRBJ1-2, with D unclear. Germline CDR1 reads GTSNPN; CDR2 reads SVGIG (reference sequence). This CDR3 region has 12 residues. CDR3 bases: TGTGCCTGGAGTGTACTGGGTGTTACGGGCATCTTC. Translated, it gives CAWSVLGVTGIF.

This clonotype was observed a handful of times. The CDR3 nucleotides are TGCGCCAGCAGCTTGGCGGGGGAGTTCTACAATGAGCAGTTCTTC. It encodes CASSLAGEFYNEQFF. The chain uses TRBV5-1 and TRBJ2-1; tentatively, D is TRBD2 (6 bases). The CDR3 extends over 15 amino acids. V was trimmed by 0 bases and J by 3 bases, leaving 10 bases between them. Germline assignment: CDR1 SGHRS and CDR2 YFSETQ.

This clonotype appeared a few times. V gene TRBV12-3 or TRBV12-4 combines with J gene TRBJ2-3, with TRBD2 matching 11 bases. Trimming removed 4 bases from V and 0 bases from J; junction bases left unmatched: 12. The CDR3 sequence is 19 residues long. CDR3 sequence reads: CASSWALGTSGGSTDTQYF. The CDR3 bases are TGTGCCAGCAGTTGGGCATTAGGGACTAGCGGCGGCAGCACAGATACGCAGTATTTT.

The chain couples TRBV6-5 to TRBJ1-5; the D gene is possibly TRBD1 (5 bases). The CDR3 contains 15 residues. Trimming cost V 2 bases and J 3 bases, with 11 bases left between them. Germline lookup yields CDR1 MNHEY and CDR2 SVGAGI. The CDR3 sequence is CASSYAGGNNQPQHF. The CDR3 DNA follows: TGTGCCAGCAGTTACGCGGGGGGAAACAATCAGCCCCAGCATTTT.

V usage is TRBV6-1 and J usage is TRBJ1-2, with 7 bases identical to TRBD1. V gave up 6 bases and J gave up 0 bases; unmatched junction bases: 7. The CDR3 runs 15 residues. Germline V gene data show CDR1 as MNHNS and CDR2 as SASEGT. CDR3 DNA sequence: TGTGCCAGCAGACCTACAGGGGATTCTAACTATGGCTACACCTTC. It is translated as CASRPTGDSNYGYTF.

The chain joins TRBV23-1 to TRBJ2-6; 8 nucleotides line up with TRBD1. TRBV23-1 is given ORF status, its function remaining uncertain. With 2 bases clipped from V and 0 bases from J, the junction kept 9 bases outside the gene matches. The CDR3 runs to 19 residues. CDR3 protein: CASSQDSGTGISGANVLTF. In DNA, the CDR3 is TGCGCCAGCAGTCAAGATTCCGGGACAGGCATCTCTGGGGCCAACGTCCTGACTTTC.

The CDR3 reads CASSRYGGGEKLFF. CDR3 coding DNA: TGTGCCAGCTCCCGATACGGGGGAGGTGAAAAACTGTTTTTT. The gene calls are TRBV18 and TRBJ1-4; a weak D match, TRBD1 (5 bases). The V end lost 6 bases, the J end lost 7 bases, and 15 bases lay between the germline ends. CDR1 is KGHSH, CDR2 LQKENI, per germline. This CDR3 has 14 amino acids.

This chain joins TRBV20-1 and TRBJ1-5; no definite D call. The V gene's germline CDR1 is DFQATT and CDR2 SNEGSKA (reference sequence). The CDR3 covers 11 residues. V was clipped by 1 base and J by 11 bases, with 9 bases between them. The CDR3 loop reads CSARVEGSQHF. The CDR3 nucleotides are TGCAGTGCTAGAGTGGAAGGATCCCAGCATTTT.

The rearrangement uses TRBV5-4 and TRBJ2-2; no reliable D call. The CDR3 loop spans 12 amino acids. Germline CDR1 reads SGHNT; CDR2 reads YYREEE (reference sequence). Between the trimmed V and J ends, which lost 9 bases and 5 bases, there was a span of 11 bases. The CDR3 is CATEDRTGELFF. CDR3 in DNA: TGTGCCACCGAGGACCGGACCGGGGAGCTGTTTTTT. Complete variable domain (other parts from reference TRBV5-4 and TRBJ2-2): ETGVTQSPTHLIKTRGQQVTLRCSSQSGHNTVSWYQQALGQGPQFIFQYYREEENGRGNFPPRFSGLQFPNYSSELNVNALELDDSALYLCATEDRTGELFFGEGSRLTVL.

V is TRBV5-4 and J is TRBJ2-3; D possibly matches TRBD1 or TRBD2 (6 bases each). Trimming shortened V by 1 base and J by 0 bases, and 12 bases separated the two germline ends. The germline CDR1 and CDR2 sequences are SGHNT and YYREEE (reference sequence). This CDR3 has 16 residues. CDR3 in DNA: TGTGCCAGCAGCTTGACCCGGGGGCTTAGCACAGATACGCAGTATTTT. This codes for CASSLTRGLSTDTQYF.

This clonotype was seen a single time. The CDR3 DNA reads as TGCGCCAGCAGCCAACCCGGGACACCAAACACTGAAGCTTTCTTT. This translates into CASSQPGTPNTEAFF. This chain uses TRBV4-1 with TRBJ1-1; the D gene is possibly TRBD1 (6 bases). There are 15 residues in the CDR3. Germline loops: CDR1 MGHRA, CDR2 YSYEKL. V lost 2 bases and J lost 2, with 12 bases in between.

This clonotype was counted between two and nine times. The rearrangement joins TRBV29-1 to TRBJ1-1, with D unclear. V lost 4 bases, J lost 8 bases, and 8 bases lay in between. CDR1 is SQVTM, CDR2 ANQGSEA, per germline. This CDR3 spans 10 amino acids. The CDR3 region has the DNA TGCAGCGTTGTTAAGACAGAAGCTTTCTTT. It translates to CSVVKTEAFF.

The chain recombines TRBV5-1 with TRBJ2-1; D not certain. Germline V gene lookup returns CDR1 SGHRS and CDR2 YFSETQ. This CDR3 has 19 amino acids. V lost 0 bases and J 6 bases, leaving 25 bases between the germline ends. The CDR3 spells CASSLGSGFPSFTLNEQFF. The CDR3 DNA reads TGCGCCAGCAGCTTGGGGTCGGGTTTTCCGTCGTTCACACTCAATGAGCAGTTCTTC.

V gene TRBV6-1 combines with J gene TRBJ1-2; TRBD1 might be the D (5 bases). Trimming took 9 bases from V and 0 from J, leaving 11 bases between them. The CDR3 contains 13 residues. Germline V gene data show CDR1 as MNHNS and CDR2 as SASEGT. For the CDR3, the DNA is TGTGCCAGAAGGGACGAAGCTAACTATGGCTACACCTTC. Its translation is CARRDEANYGYTF.

This clonotype was counted only a few times. This chain connects TRBV5-5 to TRBJ2-3; no clear D. V dropped 0 bases and J dropped 4 bases, with 9 bases sitting between them. CDR1 and CDR2 from the germline V gene are SGHKS and YYEKEE (reference sequence). The CDR3 runs to 14 residues. Here the CDR3 DNA reads TGTGCCAGCAGCTTGGCCAAGGGCGCAGATACGCAGTATTTT. Amino acids: CASSLAKGADTQYF.

V and J are TRBV20-1 and TRBJ1-5; D gene unclear. Germline V gene sequence: CDR1 DFQATT, CDR2 SNEGSKA (reference sequence). There are 12 residues in the CDR3. V shed 5 bases and J shed 3 bases, with 8 bases lying between them. The CDR3 protein is CSARVVNQPQHF. As DNA, the CDR3 is TGCAGTGCTCGTGTGGTCAATCAGCCCCAGCATTTT.

V usage is TRBV5-1 and J usage is TRBJ1-5; 8 bases align to TRBD1. J gave up 3 bases and V 4 bases, and 6 bases lay outside the gene matches. Per the germline V gene, CDR1 is SGHRS and CDR2 is YFSETQ. The CDR3 extends over 15 amino acids. CDR3 sequence reads: CASSQMGQDNQPQHF. The CDR3 DNA reads as TGCGCCAGCAGCCAGATGGGACAGGACAATCAGCCCCAGCATTTT.

This clonotype showed up many times. The rearrangement joins TRBV4-3 to TRBJ2-1; D may be TRBD2 (5 bases). CDR1 and CDR2 (germline): LGHNA, YSLEER. Between the trimmed V and J ends, which lost 8 bases and 6 bases, there was a span of 20 bases. CDR3 size: 15 residues. The CDR3 nucleotides are TGCGCCAGCTCAAAAGGATTGGGAGATCCCAATGAGCAGTTCTTC. It is translated as CASSKGLGDPNEQFF.

This chain connects TRBV27 to TRBJ2-2; TRBD1 aligns across 10 bases. Germline CDR1 is MNHEY and CDR2 is SMNVEV (reference sequence). The length of the CDR3 is 14 residues. Trimming cost V 5 bases and J 7 bases; bases outside gene matches: 4. The CDR3 nucleotides read TGTGCCAGCAGTCCCGGGACAGGGGTCGGGGAGCTGTTTTTT. Amino acid sequence: CASSPGTGVGELFF.

The V and J genes are TRBV12-3 or TRBV12-4 and TRBJ1-1, with 8 bases fitting TRBD1. Trimming at V came to 7 bases and at J to 0 bases, leaving 16 bases not matched to a gene. This CDR3 has 18 residues. CDR3 sequence: CASTPGRRGLPMNTEAFF. The CDR3 coding sequence is TGTGCCAGCACGCCCGGGCGCAGGGGGCTTCCGATGAACACTGAAGCTTTCTTT.